These 27 T cell receptor beta chains were all obtained from the same sample, sequenced in a study of T-cell memory formation after mild COVID-19. TCRdb reprocessed the 5' RACE reads with MiXCR, giving one entry per CDR3 protein. In the table there are around 30,000 distinct CDR3 sequences, roughly 12% of which are singletons. Sequenced sample: PBMCs or a T cell subset sorted from them (not recorded which). These receptors all come from an adult woman who had mild COVID-19 (a few samples of this study predate the infection). Cell type and time point are not known.

The table lists this clonotype with many counts. The chain joins TRBV15 to TRBJ1-1; D perhaps matches TRBD1 (6 bases). The V and J ends lost 0 bases and 2 bases respectively, with 7 bases between them. CDR1 is LNHNV, CDR2 YYDKDF, per germline (reference sequence). The CDR3 spans 14 residues. Here the CDR3 reads CATSREGGNTEAFF. CDR3 nucleotides: TGTGCCACCAGCAGAGAAGGGGGAAACACTGAAGCTTTCTTT.

Ten or more counts support this clonotype. The chain employs TRBV29-1 and TRBJ2-2; perhaps TRBD1 as D (5 bases). CDR1 and CDR2 from the germline V gene are SQVTM and ANQGSEA. The ends were cut back, 1 base at V and 0 bases at J, with 15 bases in the middle. The CDR3 spans 17 residues. CDR3 in DNA: TGCAGCGTTGAAGTCGATGGGGAACAGGCGAACACCGGGGAGCTGTTTTTT. As protein: CSVEVDGEQANTGELFF.

This clonotype has at least ten counts. V usage is TRBV20-1 and J usage is TRBJ2-2; the D gene is possibly TRBD2 (6 bases). Germline-derived CDR1 and CDR2 are DFQATT and SNEGSKA (reference sequence). V was trimmed by 3 bases and J by 5 bases, leaving 13 bases between them. The CDR3 sequence is 14 residues long. The CDR3 DNA is TGCAGTGCTAGTATCGGGAGAGATACCGGGGAGCTGTTTTTT. Its translation is CSASIGRDTGELFF.

At least ten counts were recorded for this clonotype. J is TRBJ2-2 and V is TRBV5-6, with 8 bases lining up with TRBD2. CDR1 and CDR2 from the germline V gene are SGHDT and YYEEEE. CDR3 length: 17 amino acids. The junction had 11 bases not matched to a gene; V was cut back by 0 bases and J by 7 bases. CDR3 loop: CASSLDRTSRRGGELFF. As DNA, the CDR3 is TGTGCCAGCAGCTTGGACCGGACTAGCCGGAGGGGCGGGGAGCTGTTTTTT.

This clonotype was detected many times. This sequence joins TRBV15 and TRBJ2-7, with D uncertain. Trimming removed 0 bases at V and 2 bases at J, with 8 bases between. CDR3 size: 14 residues. CDR1 LNHNV and CDR2 YYDKDF come from the germline V gene (reference sequence). Written as DNA, the CDR3 is TGTGCCACCAGCAGAGATAGTGGCGCCTACGAGCAGTACTTC. It yields the protein CATSRDSGAYEQYF.

This clonotype occurred many times. The chain couples TRBV5-1 to TRBJ1-3, with D uncertain. The CDR3 is 16 amino acids. Trimming removed 0 bases from V and 5 bases from J, with 15 bases in between. The V gene's germline CDR1 is SGHRS and CDR2 YFSETQ. The CDR3 sequence: CASSLEMMNLRNTIYF. The CDR3 bases are TGCGCCAGCAGCTTGGAGATGATGAATCTCCGAAACACCATATATTTT.

The chain joins TRBV29-1 to TRBJ2-3; perhaps TRBD2 as D (7 bases). The CDR3 has 14 amino acids. The V and J ends lost 5 bases and 1 base respectively, with 13 bases between them. The germline V gene encodes CDR1 SQVTM and CDR2 ANQGSEA. The CDR3 DNA is TGCAGCGTTTCAAGGGGGAGGGGCACAGATACGCAGTATTTT. Its protein product is CSVSRGRGTDTQYF.

This clonotype was picked up many times. The gene calls are TRBV20-1 and TRBJ1-1; TRBD1 matches at 7 bases. Germline V lookup: CDR1 DFQATT, CDR2 SNEGSKA (reference sequence). This CDR3 has 14 residues. J was trimmed by 5 bases and V by 6 bases; bases with no gene match: 12. The CDR3 is CSANDRAKGTEAFF. CDR3 nucleotide sequence: TGCAGTGCCAACGACAGGGCCAAAGGGACTGAAGCTTTCTTT.

This clonotype was observed many times. V gene TRBV20-1 combines with J gene TRBJ1-2, with 10 bases that match TRBD1. The junction had 5 bases not matched to a gene; V was cut back by 4 bases and J by 6 bases. CDR1 DFQATT and CDR2 SNEGSKA come from the germline V gene (reference sequence). The CDR3 consists of 13 residues. CDR3 nucleotide sequence: TGCAGTGCTACGGGGACAGGGGAGGATGGCTACACCTTC. Protein sequence: CSATGTGEDGYTF.

This clonotype was counted many times. V is TRBV4-3 and J is TRBJ2-6; no reliable D call. CDR3 length equals 16 residues. Germline V gives CDR1 LGHNA, CDR2 YSLEER. The V and J ends lost 0 bases and 1 base respectively, with 7 bases between them. CDR3 region: CASSQDVTSGANVLTF. Here the CDR3 DNA reads TGCGCCAGCAGCCAAGATGTTACGTCTGGGGCCAACGTCCTGACTTTC.

This clonotype appeared many times. The CDR3 region is CASSLGGGQTDTQYF. DNA of the CDR3: TGTGCCAGCAGCTTAGGAGGGGGCCAGACAGATACGCAGTATTTT. The chain recombines TRBV7-7 with TRBJ2-3; TRBD1 matches 7 bases. After removal of 1 base from V and 3 bases from J, the junction contained 4 bases not matched to a gene. Germline V gene sequence: CDR1 SSHAT, CDR2 FNYEAQ (reference sequence). The length of the CDR3 is 15 residues.

This clonotype was seen many times. The chain links TRBV30 to TRBJ2-7; TRBD1 matches 7 bases. This CDR3 contains 15 residues. The ends lost 0 bases at V and 4 bases at J; junction bases unmatched: 9. In germline, CDR1 is GTSNPN, CDR2 SVGIG (reference sequence). CDR3 in amino acids: CAWSVSDRPFYEQYF. CDR3 DNA: TGTGCCTGGAGTGTTTCGGACAGGCCCTTTTACGAGCAGTACTTC.

This clonotype was observed at least ten times. The gene calls are TRBV12-3 or TRBV12-4 and TRBJ2-1; the match to TRBD2 covers 10 bases. CDR3 length: 15 residues. The junction had 6 bases not matched to a gene; V was cut back by 5 bases and J by 5 bases. CDR3 nucleotide sequence: TGTGCCAGCAGTAGAAAGCGGGAGGGTCACAATGAGCAGTTCTTC. It yields the protein CASSRKREGHNEQFF.

This chain connects TRBV6-2 or TRBV6-3 to TRBJ2-5; TRBD2 is a possible D gene (6 bases). The CDR3 runs to 15 residues. From germline, CDR1 is MNHEY and CDR2 SVGEGT. V lost 0 bases and J lost 5, with 13 bases in between. The CDR3 loop is CASSYSGGRGETQYF. As DNA, the CDR3 is TGTGCCAGCAGTTACTCGGGCGGCCGGGGGGAGACCCAGTACTTC.

This clonotype came up many times. This chain connects TRBV20-1 to TRBJ1-1; D not certain. Germline-derived CDR1 and CDR2 are DFQATT and SNEGSKA (reference sequence). Trimming removed 6 bases at V and 1 base at J, with 6 bases between. The CDR3 length is 11 residues. The CDR3 loop reads CSARRNTEAFF. The CDR3 nucleotides read TGCAGTGCCCGCCGGAACACTGAAGCTTTCTTT.

The table lists this clonotype with many counts. The rearrangement links TRBV6-2 or TRBV6-3 to TRBJ2-3, with D maybe TRBD2 (6 bases). The CDR3 totals 21 residues. The V end lost 2 bases, the J end lost 5 bases, and 32 bases lay between the germline ends. CDR1 is MNHEY and CDR2 is SVGEGT in the germline V gene. The DNA of the CDR3 is TGTGCCAGCAGTTACGCACCTATGAAATCGACAGCTGGCGGGGCCCTAGATACGCAGTATTTT. Translating gives CASSYAPMKSTAGGALDTQYF.

This clonotype was counted at least ten times. This rearrangement joins TRBV20-1 to TRBJ1-5, with 10 bases identical to TRBD1. The CDR3 covers 13 residues. CDR1 is DFQATT and CDR2 is SNEGSKA in the germline V gene (reference sequence). CDR3 nucleotides: TGCAGCGCCGGGACAGGGGTAGGTCAGCCCCAGCATTTT. It specifies CSAGTGVGQPQHF.

This clonotype was counted at least ten times. This sequence joins TRBV6-5 and TRBJ2-7; D perhaps matches TRBD2 (7 bases). Trimming pared 5 bases from V and 7 bases from J, leaving 21 bases between. The V gene's germline CDR1 is MNHEY and CDR2 SVGAGI. This CDR3 is 15 amino acids long. Here the CDR3 DNA reads TGTGCCAGCAGTAAGGGGGGGCCCCTGATTCGAGAGCAGTACTTC. Translating it yields CASSKGGPLIREQYF.

This clonotype was seen at least ten times. The V gene is TRBV19, the J gene TRBJ1-2; tentative D call: TRBD1 (6 bases). The CDR3 runs 14 residues. The V end was cut by 7 bases, the J end by 4 bases, with 16 bases between. CDR1 and CDR2 (germline): LNHDA, SQIVND (reference sequence). CDR3 bases: TGTGCCAGTAAAGTGGCGGGGGGCAGCTATGGCTACACCTTC. This gives the protein CASKVAGGSYGYTF.

This clonotype occurred many times. The chain uses TRBV15 and TRBJ1-2; D gene ambiguous. The germline gives CDR1 LNHNV, CDR2 YYDKDF (reference sequence). Trimming left V 5 bases short and J 4 bases short, with 8 bases between. The CDR3 loop spans 12 amino acids. The CDR3 DNA reads as TGTGCCACCAGCGGCGCGTCCTATGGCTACACCTTC. Residues: CATSGASYGYTF.

This clonotype was seen many times. The chain joins TRBV5-1 to TRBJ2-2, with D possibly TRBD1 on 5 matching bases. This CDR3 spans 16 amino acids. The germline V gene encodes CDR1 SGHRS and CDR2 YFSETQ. V lost 4 bases and J 2 bases, leaving 15 bases between the germline ends. The CDR3 loop reads CASSLKDTRNTGELFF. The CDR3 DNA reads TGCGCCAGCAGCCTAAAGGACACCCGAAACACCGGGGAGCTGTTTTTT.

This clonotype rates as medium-sized. The rearrangement uses TRBV5-1 and TRBJ2-7, with TRBD1 identical over 7 bases. Germline V lookup: CDR1 SGHRS, CDR2 YFSETQ. V was pared by 4 bases and J by 5 bases, with 9 bases of the junction left unmatched. There are 14 residues in the CDR3. The CDR3 region is CASSLDVGGNEQYF. CDR3 nucleotide sequence: TGCGCCAGCAGCCTGGACGTAGGGGGCAACGAGCAGTACTTC.

Relative to its sample, this clonotype is medium-sized. This chain uses TRBV7-2 with TRBJ2-7; D might be TRBD2 (5 bases). Between the trimmed V and J ends, which lost 0 bases and 12 bases, there was a span of 12 bases. Per germline, CDR1 SGHTA and CDR2 FQGNSA. The CDR3 has 12 residues. The CDR3 nucleotides read TGTGCCAGCAGCTTAGCGGGATCAGGACTGTACTTC. Translating gives CASSLAGSGLYF. Variable domain in full (rest from reference TRBV7-2 and TRBJ2-7): GAGVSQSPSNKVTEKGKDVELRCDPISGHTALYWYRQSLGQGLEFLIYFQGNSAPDKSGLPSDRFSAERTGGSVSTLTIQRTQQEDSAVYLCASSLAGSGLYFGPGTRLTVT.

This clonotype was counted many times. V gene TRBV23-1 combines with J gene TRBJ2-7; no clear D. TRBV23-1 is labeled an ORF, and its function is uncertain. The CDR3 length is 14 residues. V was trimmed by 4 bases and J by 0 bases, leaving 10 bases between them. The chain's CDR3 is CASSLVRHSYEQYF. The CDR3 nucleotides are TGCGCCAGCAGTCTGGTCAGACACTCCTACGAGCAGTACTTC.

The sample holds many counts of this clonotype. The V call is TRBV25-1, the J call TRBJ2-2; D is uncertain. This CDR3 contains 15 residues. Trimming cost V 2 bases and J 4 bases, with 11 bases left between them. Germline V gene lookup returns CDR1 MGHDK and CDR2 SYGVNS. The CDR3 nucleotides are TGTGCCAGCAGTGAACAAGGCCTATCCACCGGGGAGCTGTTTTTT. Encoded protein: CASSEQGLSTGELFF. The full variable domain, in which reference TRBV25-1 and TRBJ2-2 provide the parts outside the CDR3, is EADIYQTPRYLVIGTGKKITLECSQTMGHDKMYWYQQDPGMELHLIHYSYGVNSTEKGDLSSESTVSRIRTEHFPLTLESARPSHTSQYLCASSEQGLSTGELFFGEGSRLTVL.

This clonotype was seen at least ten times. The chain uses TRBV28 and TRBJ2-1; 7 bases are a match to TRBD1. Germline trimming cut 5 bases from V and 0 bases from J; bases unmatched to any gene: 1. Germline lookup yields CDR1 MDHEN and CDR2 SYDVKM. The CDR3 is 14 amino acids. In DNA form, the CDR3 reads TGTGCCAGCAGTCGGGACAGCTCCTACAATGAGCAGTTCTTC. It specifies CASSRDSSYNEQFF.

This clonotype was seen many times. The chain links TRBV7-3 to TRBJ2-2; possible D gene TRBD2, 6 bases. In germline, CDR1 is SGHTA, CDR2 FQGTGA. V was pared by 2 bases and J by 7 bases, with 14 bases between. CDR3 length: 15 amino acids. The CDR3 coding sequence is TGTGCCAGCAGCTTAGGGACTGCCCGTCACGGGGAGCTGTTTTTT. Its translation is CASSLGTARHGELFF.